The T cell receptor beta chain described here comes from a study of T cells in Graves' hyperthyroidism and ophthalmopathy. Whole-study findings and limits: Expanded thyroid clonotypes (above 0.001) were mostly also found in blood.

This clonotype was seen at least ten times. Its antigen is not identified. The investigators amplified TCR beta CDR3 regions from RNA transcripts. The HTBI set primed first-round TCR CDR3 RT-PCR. TCRdb ran MiXCR on the multiplex PCR reads and lists one entry per CDR3 protein. The data hold hundreds of thousands of distinct CDR3 sequences, with 12% to 15% observed a single time. V trimming: 0 bases; J trimming: 0 bases; junction bases outside the gene matches: 9. Germline values: CDR1 GTSNPN, CDR2 SVGIG (reference sequence). The CDR3 has 17 amino acids. Those with hyperthyroidism were 18 to 65 years old, newly diagnosed, and ill for under 2 months.

This sequence joins TRBV30 and TRBJ1-2, with 8 bases fitting TRBD1. Sequenced input: blood. The receptor comes from a young woman with Graves' hyperthyroidism. DNA of the CDR3: TGTGCCTGGAGTGTCCGGACCGGGACAGGCGCTAACTATGGCTACACCTTC. Protein: CAWSVRTGTGANYGYTF. Together with reference TRBV30 and TRBJ1-2, the CDR3 gives the full variable domain: SQTIHQWPATLVQPVGSPLSLECTVEGTSNPNLYWYRQAAGRGLQLLFYSVGIGQISSEVPQNLSASRPQDRQFILSSKKLLLSDSGFYLCAWSVRTGTGANYGYTFGSGTRLTVV.